This T cell receptor beta chain emerged from a study of STAT5B mutations in CD4+ large granular lymphocyte leukemia. Study-wide findings and caveats: Top patient clones used TRBV06 genes more often: 8/27 versus 2/35 in controls. The CD4+ versus CD8+ T-LGLL clonality difference may reflect limited sample size.

Clones were sequenced by immunoSEQ multiplex PCR, and TCRdb holds only the in-frame ones, with some missing. Of fewer than 45,000 clones detected, 84% appear once; the ten largest clones hold approximately 0.32%. Buffy coats from healthy blood donors served as controls. Details on this clone: Its antigen is not identified.

Germline loops: CDR1 MRHNA, CDR2 SNTAGT. V lost 6 bases to trimming and J lost 0 bases; unmatched junction nucleotides: 8. The CDR3 consists of 17 residues. This chain joins TRBV6-4 and TRBJ2-3; 11 bases are shared with TRBD2. The TCR comes from a human donor in good health. Sequenced material: CD4+ T cells from blood buffy coats. For the CDR3, the DNA is TGTGCCAGCAGGAAGGGACTAGCGGATCCTAGCACAGATACGCAGTATTTT. Amino acid sequence: CASRKGLADPSTDTQYF.